What follows are 27 T cell receptor beta chains derived from one specimen sequenced in a study of CD8+ T cells in alopecia areata. Treatment of the sample: oral pan-JAK inhibitor, 5-10 mg twice daily. Reverse transcribed after extraction, RNA yielded cDNA as the sequencing template. Data came from immunoSEQ multiplex PCR; TCRdb stores just in-frame clones and leaves some out. This table holds approximately 210,000 clones, over 55% found once. The sequencing here drew on CD4+ T cells sorted from blood, taken at week 24, from a patient treated with tofacitinib. These receptors all come from a human donor with alopecia areata.

The chain combines TRBV5-6 with TRBJ2-1; 7 bases fit TRBD1. With V trimmed by 6 bases and J by 8 bases, 14 bases remained unmatched. The V gene's germline CDR1 is SGHDT and CDR2 YYEEEE. CDR3 length equals 15 residues. The DNA of the CDR3 is TGTGCCAGCATAGAGGCAGGGGGTCACTCGGATGAGCAGTTCTTC. Its protein product is CASIEAGGHSDEQFF.

The count of this clone is one. CDR3 residues: CSVEGLVGDTQYF. In DNA, the CDR3 is TGCAGCGTTGAGGGGTTGGTTGGAGATACGCAGTATTTT. The chain uses TRBV29-1 and TRBJ2-3; D unresolved. V was trimmed by 3 bases and J by 5 bases, leaving 12 bases between them. The germline CDR1 and CDR2 sequences are SQVTM and ANQGSEA. There are 13 residues in the CDR3.

This clone was observed a handful of times. The chain joins TRBV29-1 to TRBJ1-5, with D possibly matching TRBD1 (6 bases). Trimming left V 3 bases short and J 9 bases short, with 12 bases between. CDR3 length equals 12 residues. Per germline, CDR1 SQVTM and CDR2 ANQGSEA. The CDR3 DNA is TGCAGCGTTGATACAGGGCTAGGGCCCCAGCATTTT. Translation gives CSVDTGLGPQHF.

The CDR3: CASSFVGGAQETQYF. The CDR3 bases are TGTGCCAGCAGCTTTGTCGGGGGGGCCCAAGAGACCCAGTACTTC. The gene calls are TRBV7-2 and TRBJ2-5; 8 bases line up with TRBD2. The CDR3 is made up of 15 amino acids. The V gene's germline CDR1 is SGHTA and CDR2 FQGNSA. After removal of 3 bases from V and 1 base from J, the junction contained 4 bases not matched to a gene.

V and J are TRBV7-3 and TRBJ2-3, with 12 bases identical to TRBD1. V was pared by 1 base and J by 5 bases, with 7 bases of the junction left unmatched. The CDR3 runs 17 residues. The germline CDR1 and CDR2 sequences are SGHTA and FQGTGA. The CDR3 DNA sequence: TGTGCCAGCAGCTTAATGGGACAGGGGGCGATCGGAGATACGCAGTATTTT. Its translation: CASSLMGQGAIGDTQYF.

This clone came up a few times. The chain uses TRBV29-1 and TRBJ2-3; TRBD2 matches 11 bases. Germline assignment: CDR1 SQVTM and CDR2 ANQGSEA. This CDR3 has 15 amino acids. After removal of 2 bases from V and 5 bases from J, the junction contained 6 bases not matched to a gene. CDR3 DNA: TGCAGCGTTGAACTAGCGGGGGGACGTGGAGATACGCAGTATTTT. Protein product: CSVELAGGRGDTQYF.

This clone came up a few times. The chain carries TRBV11-2 and TRBJ1-2, with 7 bases lining up with TRBD1. V shed 7 bases, J shed 6 bases, and the junction held 2 bases outside the gene matches. CDR3 length: 11 amino acids. Germline loops: CDR1 SGHAT, CDR2 FQNNGV. The CDR3 nucleotides are TGTGCCAGCACAGGGGGAGATGGCTACACCTTC. Translating it yields CASTGGDGYTF.

This clone has only a few counts. The rearrangement joins TRBV30 to TRBJ1-1, with D uncertain. From germline, CDR1 is GTSNPN and CDR2 SVGIG (reference sequence). V was pared by 0 bases and J by 1 base, with 6 bases between. The CDR3 is made up of 13 amino acids. This chain's CDR3 is CAWSVGKNTEAFF. The CDR3 DNA sequence: TGTGCCTGGAGTGTAGGCAAGAACACTGAAGCTTTCTTT.

In nucleotides, the CDR3 is TGTGCCAGCAGTGAGAGGGTCAGACCGGAAGCTTTCTTT. Translation gives CASSERVRPEAFF. The chain carries TRBV6-1 and TRBJ1-1; D uncertain. The V gene's germline CDR1 is MNHNS and CDR2 SASEGT. The V gene lost 3 bases and the J gene lost 8 bases, with 13 bases spanning the gap. The CDR3 runs to 13 residues.

The rearrangement uses TRBV30 and TRBJ1-5, with no clear D. CDR1 is GTSNPN, CDR2 SVGIG, per germline (reference sequence). This CDR3 has 15 residues. V lost 0 bases, J lost 4 bases, and 13 bases lay in between. CDR3 sequence (DNA): TGTGCCTGGAGTGTAGGTACCCGGCCAAATCAGCCCCAGCATTTT. Translation: CAWSVGTRPNQPQHF.

This clone was counted a few times. The CDR3 protein is CASITRRGRNNEQFF. The CDR3 region has the DNA TGTGCCAGCATAACCCGACGGGGGAGAAACAATGAGCAGTTCTTC. This chain connects TRBV7-2 to TRBJ2-1; tentatively, D is TRBD2 (6 bases). The V and J ends lost 7 bases and 5 bases respectively, with 18 bases between them. Germline V lookup: CDR1 SGHTA, CDR2 FQGNSA. The CDR3 sequence is 15 residues long.

The sample holds a few counts of this clone. The rearrangement links TRBV7-9 to TRBJ1-1; unclear D gene. The V end was cut by 3 bases, the J end by 0 bases, with 5 bases between. CDR1 SEHNR and CDR2 FQNEAQ come from the germline V gene (reference sequence). The CDR3 contains 13 residues. This CDR3 is CASSFQVNTEAFF. CDR3 nucleotide sequence: TGTGCCAGCAGCTTCCAGGTGAACACTGAAGCTTTCTTT.

The J gene is TRBJ2-7, the V gene TRBV30, with 9 bases aligning to TRBD1. With 8 bases clipped from V and 2 bases from J, the junction kept 10 bases outside the gene matches. Germline CDR1 GTSNPN, CDR2 SVGIG (reference sequence). The CDR3 consists of 14 residues. Here the CDR3 reads CARVPGQGPYEQYF. The DNA of the CDR3 is TGTGCCAGGGTCCCCGGACAGGGGCCCTACGAGCAGTACTTC.

The sample holds a few counts of this clone. The chain recombines TRBV30 with TRBJ1-1; no firm D call. V was clipped by 1 base and J by 1 base, with 7 bases between them. The CDR3 extends over 13 amino acids. Per the germline V gene, CDR1 is GTSNPN and CDR2 is SVGIG (reference sequence). The CDR3 spells CAWSETENTEAFF. The CDR3 DNA is TGTGCCTGGAGTGAAACAGAGAACACTGAAGCTTTCTTT. Using reference TRBV30 and TRBJ1-1 for the parts outside the CDR3, the full variable domain is SQTIHQWPATLVQPVGSPLSLECTVEGTSNPNLYWYRQAAGRGLQLLFYSVGIGQISSEVPQNLSASRPQDRQFILSSKKLLLSDSGFYLCAWSETENTEAFFGQGTRLTVV.

This clone has more than one count but fewer than ten. The V call is TRBV30, the J call TRBJ1-2; a weak D match, TRBD1 (6 bases). Trimming removed 5 bases at V and 8 bases at J, with 18 bases between. Germline loops: CDR1 GTSNPN, CDR2 SVGIG (reference sequence). The CDR3 length is 13 residues. Written as DNA, the CDR3 is TGTGCCTGGCAGAAACAGGGTATGGGCGGCTACACCTTC. This gives the protein CAWQKQGMGGYTF.

The table lists this clone with many counts. The chain couples TRBV25-1 to TRBJ2-3; possibly TRBD1 for D (6 bases). Trimming removed 2 bases at V and 8 bases at J, with 11 bases between. The CDR3 contains 13 residues. Germline-derived CDR1 and CDR2 are MGHDK and SYGVNS. Written as DNA, the CDR3 is TGTGCCAGCAGTGAACTATCAGGGGTTACGCAGTATTTT. As protein: CASSELSGVTQYF.

This clone was counted between two and nine times. The rearrangement joins TRBV9 to TRBJ2-1; the match to TRBD2 covers 7 bases. This CDR3 is built from 14 residues. Germline assignment: CDR1 SGDLS and CDR2 YYNGEE. The V gene end was trimmed by 4 bases and the J gene end by 9 bases; junction bases not matched to a gene: 10. CDR3: CASSPFLAEGEQFF. The DNA for the CDR3 is TGTGCCAGCAGCCCTTTTCTAGCGGAGGGTGAGCAGTTCTTC. Variable domain in full (rest from reference TRBV9 and TRBJ2-1): DSGVTQTPKHLITATGQRVTLRCSPRSGDLSVYWYQQSLDQGLQFLIQYYNGEERAKGNILERFSAQQFPDLHSELNLSSLELGDSALYFCASSPFLAEGEQFFGPGTRLTVL.

This clone was recorded a few times. The rearrangement uses TRBV10-1 and TRBJ2-3, with D possibly called TRBD1 or TRBD2 (6 bases each). The CDR3 consists of 15 residues. The germline gives CDR1 WNHNN, CDR2 SYGVQD (reference sequence). V was clipped by 5 bases and J by 0 bases, with 12 bases between them. The CDR3 nucleotides are TGCGCCAGCAGTTCGGGGGCCCACAGCACAGATACGCAGTATTTT. Its protein product is CASSSGAHSTDTQYF.

The chain employs TRBV4-3 and TRBJ2-6; 8 positions agree with TRBD1. J lost 4 bases, V lost 0 bases, and 8 bases had no gene match. Germline values: CDR1 LGHNA, CDR2 YSLEER. This CDR3 spans 18 amino acids. The CDR3 coding sequence is TGCGCCAGCAGCCAAGACTCACGGACAGGGATCGGGGCCAACGTCCTGACTTTC. Translation gives CASSQDSRTGIGANVLTF.

The chain joins TRBV30 to TRBJ1-2; D gene uncertain. V dropped 0 bases and J dropped 2 bases, with 10 bases sitting between them. Germline CDR1 GTSNPN, CDR2 SVGIG (reference sequence). The CDR3 totals 14 residues. Here the CDR3 DNA reads TGTGCCTGGAGTGTACGGGCTACCAACTATGGCTACACCTTC. As protein: CAWSVRATNYGYTF.

This chain joins TRBV29-1 and TRBJ2-3; tentative D call: TRBD1 (6 bases). The CDR3 loop spans 13 amino acids. Trimming cost V 7 bases and J 3 bases, with 14 bases left between them. Germline V gene sequence: CDR1 SQVTM, CDR2 ANQGSEA. The DNA for the CDR3 is TGCAGCGCCAATAGGGACACTACAGATACGCAGTATTTT. Encoded protein: CSANRDTTDTQYF.

The rearrangement joins TRBV4-1 to TRBJ1-4; D is uncertain. Germline V lookup: CDR1 MGHRA, CDR2 YSYEKL. Deletions cut 2 bases from V and 0 bases from J, with 7 bases between. The CDR3 sequence is 15 residues long. This chain's CDR3 is CASSQLFATNEKLFF. CDR3 in DNA: TGCGCCAGCAGCCAACTGTTCGCAACTAATGAAAAACTGTTTTTT.

This chain joins TRBV7-7 and TRBJ2-5; D unresolved. Trimming left V 1 base short and J 5 bases short, with 8 bases between. The CDR3 runs to 13 residues. Germline V gene data show CDR1 as SSHAT and CDR2 as FNYEAQ (reference sequence). CDR3 nucleotide sequence: TGTGCCAGCAGCTTAGATTACGGGGAGACCCAGTACTTC. Translation gives CASSLDYGETQYF. Full variable domain (rest looked up from reference TRBV7-7 and TRBJ2-5): GAGVSQSPRYKVTKRGQDVTLRCDPISSHATLYWYQQALGQGPEFLTYFNYEAQPDKSGLPSDRFSAERPEGSISTLTIQRTEQRDSAMYRCASSLDYGETQYFGPGTRLLVL.

The chain couples TRBV7-2 to TRBJ2-7; unclear D gene. The V gene lost 5 bases and the J gene lost 1 base, with 12 bases spanning the gap. CDR1 and CDR2 (germline): SGHTA, FQGNSA. The CDR3 has 14 residues. CDR3 nucleotide sequence: TGTGCCAGCAGCCCTGCCAGCTTTTCCTACGAGCAGTACTTC. Translating gives CASSPASFSYEQYF.

The V gene is TRBV2, the J gene TRBJ2-1, with no clear D. Germline CDR1 and CDR2: SNHLY and FYNNEI. Between the trimmed V and J ends, which lost 7 bases and 0 bases, there was a span of 10 bases. The CDR3 has 14 residues. CDR3 sequence reads: CASTPDSSYNEQFF. The CDR3 DNA reads as TGTGCCAGCACCCCCGATAGCTCCTACAATGAGCAGTTCTTC.

The chain uses TRBV5-1 and TRBJ2-7, with D tentatively TRBD2 (5 bases). The CDR3 runs to 10 residues. The V gene lost 2 bases and the J gene lost 11 bases, with 8 bases spanning the gap. CDR1 is SGHRS, CDR2 YFSETQ, per germline. The CDR3 spells CASSFPREYF. CDR3 DNA: TGCGCCAGCAGCTTCCCGAGGGAGTACTTC.

The sample holds many counts of this clone. V gene TRBV19 combines with J gene TRBJ2-1; D is unclear. The CDR3 runs to 11 residues. V shed 6 bases and J shed 10 bases, with 10 bases lying between them. The germline gives CDR1 LNHDA, CDR2 SQIVND (reference sequence). The CDR3 region is CASRSGPEQFF. The CDR3 DNA sequence: TGTGCCAGTAGGAGTGGACCGGAGCAGTTCTTC.